This T cell receptor (beta chain) is from a study of CD8 T cells in Susac syndrome. Random hexamers primed reverse transcription of roughly 0.45 to 1 ug RNA. Amplification of TCR beta CDR3 by immunoSEQ multiplex PCR spanned 54 Vbeta and 13 Jbeta. A single record per CDR3 protein comes from TCRdb applying MiXCR to the immunoSEQ multiplex PCR reads. The data hold 90,000 to 110,000 distinct CDR3 sequences, with roughly 97% observed a single time. CD8+ and CD4+ T cells taken from blood had their TCR beta sequenced. Bulk CD8+ and CD4+ cells came from magnetic negative isolation; CD8+ TEMRA by FACS. Findings and limits, study-wide: By the study's own acknowledgment, its TCR sequencing and HLA analysis included relatively few individuals.

As to this clonotype: Its specificity is unknown.

Between the trimmed V and J ends, which lost 5 bases and 0 bases, there was a span of 11 bases. The CDR3 is 14 residues long. The germline gives CDR1 MDHEN, CDR2 SYDVKM. The receptor comes from a human donor in good health. The chain has TRBV28 and TRBJ2-7, with D unclear. Sequenced input: CD4+ T cells from PBMCs. CDR3 amino acids: CASSGPFTSYEQYF. For the CDR3, the DNA is TGTGCCAGCAGTGGTCCTTTCACCTCCTACGAGCAGTACTTC.